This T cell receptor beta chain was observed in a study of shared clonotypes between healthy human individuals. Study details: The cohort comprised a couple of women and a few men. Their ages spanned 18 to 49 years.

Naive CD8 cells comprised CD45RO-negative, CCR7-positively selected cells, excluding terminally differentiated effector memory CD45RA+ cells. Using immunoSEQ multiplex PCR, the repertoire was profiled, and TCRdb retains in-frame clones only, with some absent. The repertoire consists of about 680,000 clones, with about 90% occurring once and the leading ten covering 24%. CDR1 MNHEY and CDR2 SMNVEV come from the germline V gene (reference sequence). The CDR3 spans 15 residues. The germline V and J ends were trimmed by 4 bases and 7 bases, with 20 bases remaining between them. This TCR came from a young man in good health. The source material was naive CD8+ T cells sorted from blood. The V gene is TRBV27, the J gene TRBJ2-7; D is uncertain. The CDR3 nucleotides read TGTGCCAGCAGTTCACGCCTGGGCCTCTCGGAAGAGCAGTACTTC. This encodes CASSSRLGLSEEQYF.